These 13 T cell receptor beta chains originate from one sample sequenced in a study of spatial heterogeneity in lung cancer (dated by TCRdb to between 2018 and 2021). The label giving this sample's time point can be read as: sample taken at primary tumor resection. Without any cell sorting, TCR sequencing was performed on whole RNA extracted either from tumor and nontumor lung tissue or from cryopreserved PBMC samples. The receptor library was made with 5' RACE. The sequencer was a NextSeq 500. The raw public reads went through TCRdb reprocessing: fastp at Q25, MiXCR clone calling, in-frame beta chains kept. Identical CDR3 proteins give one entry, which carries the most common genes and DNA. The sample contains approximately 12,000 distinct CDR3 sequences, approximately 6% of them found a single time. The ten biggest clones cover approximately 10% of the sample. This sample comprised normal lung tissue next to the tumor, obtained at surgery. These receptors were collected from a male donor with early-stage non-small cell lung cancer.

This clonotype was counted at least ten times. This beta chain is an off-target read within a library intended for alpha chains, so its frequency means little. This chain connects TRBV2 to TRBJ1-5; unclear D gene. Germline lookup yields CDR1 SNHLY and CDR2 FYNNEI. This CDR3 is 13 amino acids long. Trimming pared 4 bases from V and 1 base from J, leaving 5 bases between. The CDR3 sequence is CASSGQSNQPQHF. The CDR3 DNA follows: TGTGCCAGCAGTGGGCAGAGCAATCAGCCCCAGCATTTT.

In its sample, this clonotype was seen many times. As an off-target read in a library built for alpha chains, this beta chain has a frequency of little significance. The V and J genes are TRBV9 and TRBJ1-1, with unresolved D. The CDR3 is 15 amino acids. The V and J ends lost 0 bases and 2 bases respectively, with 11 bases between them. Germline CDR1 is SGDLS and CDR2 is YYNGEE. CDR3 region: CASSVGVARNTEAFF. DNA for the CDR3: TGTGCCAGCAGCGTAGGGGTTGCGAGAAACACTGAAGCTTTCTTT.

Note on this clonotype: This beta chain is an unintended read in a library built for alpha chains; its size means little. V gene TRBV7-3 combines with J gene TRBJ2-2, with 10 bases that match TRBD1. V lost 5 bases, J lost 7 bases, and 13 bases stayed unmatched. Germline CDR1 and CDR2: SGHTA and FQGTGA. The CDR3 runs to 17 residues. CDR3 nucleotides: TGTGCCAGCAGCACCGCGACAGGGGGCAAGGGAAGCGGGGAGCTGTTTTTT. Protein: CASSTATGGKGSGELFF.

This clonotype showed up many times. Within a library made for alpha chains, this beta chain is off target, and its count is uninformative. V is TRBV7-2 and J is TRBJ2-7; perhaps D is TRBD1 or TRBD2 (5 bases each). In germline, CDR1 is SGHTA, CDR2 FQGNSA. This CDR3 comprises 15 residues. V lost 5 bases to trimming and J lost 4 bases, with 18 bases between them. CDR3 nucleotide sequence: TGTGCCAGCAGCCACCGAAGGACGGGACCGTACGAGCAGTACTTC. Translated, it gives CASSHRRTGPYEQYF.

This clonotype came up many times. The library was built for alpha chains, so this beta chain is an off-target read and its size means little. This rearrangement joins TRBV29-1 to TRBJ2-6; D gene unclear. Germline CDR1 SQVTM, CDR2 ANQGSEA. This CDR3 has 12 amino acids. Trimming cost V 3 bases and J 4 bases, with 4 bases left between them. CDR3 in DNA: TGCAGCGTTGATGAGGGGGCCAACGTCCTGACTTTC. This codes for CSVDEGANVLTF.

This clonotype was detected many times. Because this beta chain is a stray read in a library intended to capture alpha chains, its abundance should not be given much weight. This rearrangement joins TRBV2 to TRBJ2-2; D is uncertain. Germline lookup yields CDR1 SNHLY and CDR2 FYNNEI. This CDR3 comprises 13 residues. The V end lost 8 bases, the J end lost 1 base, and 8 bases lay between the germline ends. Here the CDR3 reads CASVRMNTGELFF. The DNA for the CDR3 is TGTGCCAGCGTACGGATGAACACCGGGGAGCTGTTTTTT.

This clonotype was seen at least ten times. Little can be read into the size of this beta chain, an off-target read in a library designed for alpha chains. The CDR3 sequence is CASSQAFLQGAGGELFF. The CDR3 DNA sequence: TGTGCCAGCAGCCAAGCGTTTTTACAGGGGGCCGGCGGGGAGCTGTTTTTT. This chain links TRBV4-2 with TRBJ2-2; TRBD1 agrees at 9 bases. CDR3 size: 17 residues. Germline assignment: CDR1 LGHNA and CDR2 YNFKEQ. Losses at the gene ends were 1 base for V and 7 bases for J; bases not matched to a gene: 10.

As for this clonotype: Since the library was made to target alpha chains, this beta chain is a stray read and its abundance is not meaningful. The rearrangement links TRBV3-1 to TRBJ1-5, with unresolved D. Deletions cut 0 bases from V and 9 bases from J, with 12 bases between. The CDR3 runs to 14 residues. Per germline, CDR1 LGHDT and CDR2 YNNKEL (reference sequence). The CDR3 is CASSQDSHNRPQHF. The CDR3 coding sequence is TGTGCCAGCAGCCAAGACAGCCATAATAGGCCCCAGCATTTT.

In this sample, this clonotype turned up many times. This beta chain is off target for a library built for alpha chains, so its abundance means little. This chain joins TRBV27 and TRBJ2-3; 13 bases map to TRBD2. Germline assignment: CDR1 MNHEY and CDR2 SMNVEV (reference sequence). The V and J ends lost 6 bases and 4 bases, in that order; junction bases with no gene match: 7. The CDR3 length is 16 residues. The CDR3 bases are TGTGCCAGCAGCCCAATACTAGCGGGAGGGTCAGATACGCAGTATTTT. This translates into CASSPILAGGSDTQYF.

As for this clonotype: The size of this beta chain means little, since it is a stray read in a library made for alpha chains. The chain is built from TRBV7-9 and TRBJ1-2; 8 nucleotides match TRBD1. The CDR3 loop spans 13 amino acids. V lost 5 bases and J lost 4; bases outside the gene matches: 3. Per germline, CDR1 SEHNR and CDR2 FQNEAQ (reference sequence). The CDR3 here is CASSLDRVYGYTF. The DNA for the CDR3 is TGTGCCAGCAGCCTGGACAGGGTCTATGGCTACACCTTC.

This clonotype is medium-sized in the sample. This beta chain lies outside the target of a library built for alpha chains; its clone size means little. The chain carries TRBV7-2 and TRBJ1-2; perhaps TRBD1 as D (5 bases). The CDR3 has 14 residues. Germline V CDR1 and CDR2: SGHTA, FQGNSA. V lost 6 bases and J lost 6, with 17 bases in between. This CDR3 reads CASSSLQGLDGYTF. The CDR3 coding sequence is TGTGCCAGCAGTTCTCTCCAGGGTCTAGATGGCTACACCTTC.

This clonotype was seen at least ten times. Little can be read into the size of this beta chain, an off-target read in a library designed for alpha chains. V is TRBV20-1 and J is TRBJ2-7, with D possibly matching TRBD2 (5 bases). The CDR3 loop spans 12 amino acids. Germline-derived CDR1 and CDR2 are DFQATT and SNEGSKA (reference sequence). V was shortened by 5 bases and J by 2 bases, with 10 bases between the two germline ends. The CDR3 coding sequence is TGCAGTGCTTACGGGGTCCCCTACGAGCAGTACTTC. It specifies CSAYGVPYEQYF.

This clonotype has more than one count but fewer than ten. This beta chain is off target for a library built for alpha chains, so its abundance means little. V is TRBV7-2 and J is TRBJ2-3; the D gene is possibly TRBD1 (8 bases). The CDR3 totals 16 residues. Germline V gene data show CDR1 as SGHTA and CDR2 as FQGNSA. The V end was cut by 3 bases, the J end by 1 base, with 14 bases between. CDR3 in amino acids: CASSFAAGQGTDTQYF. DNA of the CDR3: TGTGCCAGCAGCTTCGCAGCGGGACAGGGCACAGATACGCAGTATTTT.